One and the same sample provided the 3 T cell receptor beta chains below, sequenced in a study of cytomegalovirus exposure and HLA in healthy donors. The PCR made use of 60 Vbeta and 13 Jbeta primers. Sequencing was performed with immunoSEQ multiplex PCR; in TCRdb, only in-frame clones are kept and a portion is missing. The sample contains about 180,000 clones, over 75% of which appear only once. The sample was PBMCs. The receptors shown here come from a woman in her 30s in good health and CMV-seronegative.

This clone appeared a single time. The rearrangement joins TRBV10-2 to TRBJ2-7, with 9 bases aligning to TRBD1. Germline lookup yields CDR1 WSHSY and CDR2 SAAADI. Germline trimming cut 5 bases from V and 6 bases from J; bases unmatched to any gene: 8. This CDR3 has 14 amino acids. CDR3 residues: CASSPPGQGSEQYF. The CDR3 coding sequence is TGCGCCAGCAGTCCACCGGGACAGGGCAGCGAGCAGTACTTC.

This chain uses TRBV18 with TRBJ1-2, with TRBD1 matching over 7 bases. The length of the CDR3 is 16 residues. Germline assignment: CDR1 KGHSH and CDR2 LQKENI. V lost 0 bases and J lost 4; bases outside the gene matches: 8. CDR3: CASSPPLATGTYGYTF. Written as DNA, the CDR3 is TGTGCCAGCTCACCACCCCTCGCGACAGGGACCTATGGCTACACCTTC. Together with reference TRBV18 and TRBJ1-2, the CDR3 gives the full variable domain: NAGVMQNPRHLVRRRGQEARLRCSPMKGHSHVYWYRQLPEEGLKFMVYLQKENIIDESGMPKERFSAEFPKEGPSILRIQQVVRGDSAAYFCASSPPLATGTYGYTFGSGTRLTVV.

This chain links TRBV9 with TRBJ2-2; D might be TRBD1 (6 bases). Germline CDR1 reads SGDLS; CDR2 reads YYNGEE. The V gene lost 4 bases and the J gene lost 7 bases, with 17 bases spanning the gap. The CDR3 consists of 15 residues. CDR3 residues: CASSSGTLGRGELFF. In DNA, the CDR3 is TGTGCCAGCAGCTCAGGGACATTGGGTCGCGGGGAGCTGTTTTTT.